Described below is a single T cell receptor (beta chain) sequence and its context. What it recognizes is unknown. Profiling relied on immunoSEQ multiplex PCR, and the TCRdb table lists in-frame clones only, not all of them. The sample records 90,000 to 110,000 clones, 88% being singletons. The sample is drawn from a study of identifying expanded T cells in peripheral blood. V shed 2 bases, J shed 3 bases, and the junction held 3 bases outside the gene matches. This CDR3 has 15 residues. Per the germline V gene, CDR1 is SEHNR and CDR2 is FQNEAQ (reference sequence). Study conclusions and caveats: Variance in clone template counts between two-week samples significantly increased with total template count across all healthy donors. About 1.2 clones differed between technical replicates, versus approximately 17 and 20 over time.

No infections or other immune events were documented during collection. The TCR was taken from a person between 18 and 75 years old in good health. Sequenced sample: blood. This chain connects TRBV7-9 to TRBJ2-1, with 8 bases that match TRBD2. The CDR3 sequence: CASSLTGGVYNEQFF. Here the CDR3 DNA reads TGTGCCAGCAGCTTAACCGGGGGGGTCTACAATGAGCAGTTCTTC.